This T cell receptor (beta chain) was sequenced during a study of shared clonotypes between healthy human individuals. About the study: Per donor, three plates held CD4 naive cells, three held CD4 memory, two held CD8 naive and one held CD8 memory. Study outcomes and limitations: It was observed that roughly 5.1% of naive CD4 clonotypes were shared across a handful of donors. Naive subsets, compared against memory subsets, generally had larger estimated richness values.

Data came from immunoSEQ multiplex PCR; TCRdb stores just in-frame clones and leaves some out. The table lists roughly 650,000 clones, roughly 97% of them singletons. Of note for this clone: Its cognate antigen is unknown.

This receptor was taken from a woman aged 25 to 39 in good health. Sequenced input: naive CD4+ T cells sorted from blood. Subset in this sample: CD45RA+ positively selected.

Written as DNA, the CDR3 is TGTGCCAGCAGCGTAGGGGGAGCAAAGGACACTGAAGCTTTCTTT. Residues: CASSVGGAKDTEAFF. J is TRBJ1-1 and V is TRBV9, with no clear D. The CDR3 loop spans 15 amino acids. Trimming cost V 0 bases and J 3 bases, with 12 bases left between them. Per germline, CDR1 SGDLS and CDR2 YYNGEE.